Listed below are T cell receptor beta chains from one sample, sequenced in a study of brain T cells in children with intractable seizures. Only in-frame clones appear in the TCRdb table, and some are missing; sequencing was by immunoSEQ multiplex PCR. The table has about 340,000 clones, 93% seen once. The sample here was peripheral blood, taken 4 to 6 months after surgery. These receptors came from a boy under two years old with tuberous sclerosis and intractable seizures. Each CDR3 is given with its conserved first and last residue. D genes are given only for firm matches.

V,D,J,DNA,CDR3
TRBV7-2,TRBD1,TRBJ2-7,TGTGCCAGCAGCCCGGACAGGGTCTACGAGCAGTACTTC,CASSPDRVYEQYF
TRBV3-1/TRBV3-2,TRBD2,TRBJ2-2,TGTGCCAGCAGCCCTAGTGGGACTAGCTCTGGGCCGGTAATCGGGGAGCTGTTTTTT,CASSPSGTSSGPVIGELFF
TRBV5-4,NA,TRBJ1-1,TGTGCCAGCAGCTACCTAGCGACCAAGAACACTGAAGCTTTCTTT,CASSYLATKNTEAFF
TRBV4-1,TRBD2,TRBJ2-1,TGCGCCAGCAGCCAAGTCTTGACTAGCTCTGAGCAGTTCTTC,CASSQVLTSSEQFF
TRBV4-2,TRBD2,TRBJ2-7,TGTGCCAGCAGCCAAGATCCGGGCTCACTAGCGGGGGTTTTCAACGAGCAGTACTTC,CASSQDPGSLAGVFNEQYF
TRBV10-3,NA,TRBJ1-3,TGTGCCATCAGTGTTGGGCAACGACACTCTGGAAACACCATATATTTT,CAISVGQRHSGNTIYF
TRBV5-1,TRBD2,TRBJ2-5,TGCGCCAGCAGCCGTAGCGGGGAACCACACATGGGGGCAGAGACCCAGTACTTC,CASSRSGEPHMGAETQYF
TRBV6-5,NA,TRBJ1-1,TGTGCCAGCAGGCTCAGGGGAAAGAACACTGAAGCTTTCTTT,CASRLRGKNTEAFF
TRBV2,TRBD2,TRBJ2-3,TGTGCCAGCAGAAAACTAGCGGGGGTCTTCACAGATACGCAGTATTTT,CASRKLAGVFTDTQYF
TRBV6-4,NA,TRBJ2-1,TGTGCCAGCAGTGCCATGGCGGGAAATGAGCAGTTCTTC,CASSAMAGNEQFF
TRBV4-2,NA,TRBJ1-3,TGTGCCAGCAGCCAGAGGGGAGCAGAAGACTCTGGAAACACCATATATTTT,CASSQRGAEDSGNTIYF